A single sample gave rise to the 18 T cell receptor beta chains below, sequenced in a study of T cell responses to AZD1222 COVID-19 vaccine. Method: immunoSEQ multiplex PCR; TCRdb's copy keeps in-frame clones and lacks some. The sample lists 50,000 to 70,000 clones; approximately 86% were seen once. This material consisted of peripheral blood, taken 28 days after the second AZD1222 dose. All receptors derive from an adult who received the AZD1222 COVID-19 vaccine.

This chain joins TRBV13 and TRBJ1-4, with unresolved D. V lost 5 bases and J 6 bases, leaving 13 bases between the germline ends. Germline CDR1 and CDR2: PRHDT and FYEKMQ (reference sequence). The CDR3 loop spans 14 amino acids. The CDR3 nucleotides are TGTGCCAGCAGCCCTGGATTAAGGGATGAAAAACTGTTTTTT. Translation gives CASSPGLRDEKLFF.

The gene calls are TRBV24-1 and TRBJ2-3; no reliable D call. The V end was cut by 4 bases, the J end by 10 bases, with 17 bases between. Germline values: CDR1 KGHDR, CDR2 SFDVKD. This CDR3 region has 14 residues. CDR3 sequence: CATSDPPRGESQYF. CDR3 nucleotide sequence: TGTGCCACCAGTGACCCCCCTAGAGGTGAATCGCAGTATTTT.

The V call is TRBV18, the J call TRBJ2-2; D possibly corresponds to TRBD1 (5 bases). This CDR3 has 14 residues. V lost 5 bases, J lost 3 bases, and 10 bases lay in between. In germline, CDR1 is KGHSH, CDR2 LQKENI. CDR3 DNA sequence: TGTGCCAGCTCATTCGCCAGGGACACCGGGGAGCTGTTTTTT. It specifies CASSFARDTGELFF.

V and J are TRBV9 and TRBJ2-3; a weak D match, TRBD1 (7 bases). Germline V gene data show CDR1 as SGDLS and CDR2 as YYNGEE. With 3 bases removed from V and 5 bases from J, the gap between germline ends came to 13 bases. This CDR3 has 14 amino acids. CDR3 nucleotides: TGTGCCAGCAGCGCCACAGGGGAGGTAGATACGCAGTATTTT. This gives the protein CASSATGEVDTQYF.

V and J are TRBV5-4 and TRBJ2-7; 8 bases are a match to TRBD1. Trimming at V came to 0 bases and at J to 8 bases, leaving 10 bases not matched to a gene. The CDR3 contains 15 residues. Germline CDR1 is SGHNT and CDR2 is YYREEE (reference sequence). The CDR3 region has the DNA TGTGCCAGCAGCTTGGCCGGGACAGGAGTTTTCAAGCAGTACTTC. This sequence encodes CASSLAGTGVFKQYF. Variable domain in full (rest from reference TRBV5-4 and TRBJ2-7): ETGVTQSPTHLIKTRGQQVTLRCSSQSGHNTVSWYQQALGQGPQFIFQYYREEENGRGNFPPRFSGLQFPNYSSELNVNALELDDSALYLCASSLAGTGVFKQYFGPGTRLTVT.

This clone has only a few counts. The DNA for the CDR3 is TGTGCCTCTAAACGAACAGGGAACACCTACGAGCAGTACTTC. As protein: CASKRTGNTYEQYF. The genes are TRBV6-5 and TRBJ2-7; D may be TRBD1 (6 bases). Trimming took 11 bases from V and 2 from J, leaving 19 bases between them. The length of the CDR3 is 14 residues. Per the germline V gene, CDR1 is MNHEY and CDR2 is SVGAGI.

This rearrangement joins TRBV20-1 to TRBJ1-1; D remains ambiguous. The CDR3 is 11 residues long. The V gene's germline CDR1 is DFQATT and CDR2 SNEGSKA (reference sequence). V was cut by 5 bases and J by 0 bases, with 4 bases left in between. This CDR3 is CSAAVNTEAFF. The CDR3 coding sequence is TGCAGTGCTGCGGTGAACACTGAAGCTTTCTTT.

This chain joins TRBV7-8 and TRBJ2-2; D possibly corresponds to TRBD2 (5 bases). Germline CDR1 SGHVS, CDR2 FQNEAQ. The CDR3 covers 16 residues. Trimming took off 5 bases at V and 5 bases at J, with 18 bases between the two ends. CDR3 sequence: CASSQRGAEITGELFF. CDR3 nucleotide sequence: TGTGCCAGCAGCCAACGGGGAGCGGAGATAACCGGGGAGCTGTTTTTT. The variable domain in full, with the rest retrieved from reference TRBV7-8 and TRBJ2-2, is GAGVSQSPRYKVAKRGQDVALRCDPISGHVSLFWYQQALGQGPEFLTYFQNEAQLDKSGLPSDRFFAERPEGSVSTLKIQRTQQEDSAVYLCASSQRGAEITGELFFGEGSRLTVL.

The V and J genes are TRBV6-2 or TRBV6-3 and TRBJ1-6, with D tentatively TRBD1 (5 bases). The V end was cut by 0 bases, the J end by 6 bases, with 12 bases between. Germline loops: CDR1 MNHEY, CDR2 SVGEGT. This CDR3 spans 16 amino acids. The CDR3 sequence is CASSYSNPGSNSPLHF. CDR3 nucleotide sequence: TGTGCCAGCAGTTACTCGAACCCAGGGAGTAATTCACCCCTCCACTTT.

The chain uses TRBV11-1 and TRBJ1-2; D not resolved. V was clipped by 3 bases and J by 4 bases, with 12 bases between them. Germline V gene sequence: CDR1 SGHAT, CDR2 FQDESV (reference sequence). This CDR3 comprises 14 residues. CDR3 nucleotides: TGTGCCAGCAGCTTTTCGGACGGCGGCTATGGCTACACCTTC. Encoded protein: CASSFSDGGYGYTF.

The chain links TRBV5-1 to TRBJ2-4, with 7 bases that match TRBD1. The CDR3 length is 14 residues. Trimming removed 0 bases from V and 6 bases from J; junction bases left unmatched: 3. The germline V gene has CDR1 SGHRS and CDR2 YFSETQ. As DNA, the CDR3 is TGCGCCAGCAGCTTGGGGGACAGCTCAAACATTCAGTACTTC. This gives the protein CASSLGDSSNIQYF.

This clone was recorded once. J is TRBJ2-2 and V is TRBV4-1, with a tentative D call TRBD2 (6 bases). The V end was cut by 1 base, the J end by 12 bases, with 18 bases between. CDR1 MGHRA and CDR2 YSYEKL come from the germline V gene. The CDR3 has 15 amino acids. CDR3 loop: CASSQGGGGGAKLFF. CDR3 sequence (DNA): TGCGCCAGCAGCCAAGGTGGGGGAGGCGGGGCTAAGCTGTTTTTT.

The CDR3 loop reads CASSLSSGTYEQYF. The CDR3 DNA sequence: TGCGCCAGCAGCTTGAGCAGCGGGACCTACGAGCAGTACTTC. The chain uses TRBV5-1 and TRBJ2-7; 7 bases map to TRBD2. Germline V gene sequence: CDR1 SGHRS, CDR2 YFSETQ. The CDR3 covers 14 residues. V dropped 1 base and J dropped 2; count of bases not matched to a gene: 3.

The chain couples TRBV7-6 to TRBJ2-1, with D unresolved. V lost 11 bases and J 2 bases, leaving 7 bases between the germline ends. Germline V gene lookup returns CDR1 SGHVS and CDR2 FNYEAQ. The CDR3 is made up of 11 amino acids. The DNA for the CDR3 is TGTGCCCAACACACCTACAATGAGCAGTTCTTC. Translation gives CAQHTYNEQFF. Supplemented by reference TRBV7-6 and TRBJ2-1, the full variable domain reads GAGVSQSPRYKVTKRGQDVALRCDPISGHVSLYWYRQALGQGPEFLTYFNYEAQQDKSGLPNDRFSAERPEGSISTLTIQRTEQRDSAMYRCAQHTYNEQFFGPGTRLTVL.

In this sample, this clone turned up once. One base away lies a much larger clone, so this may be a sequencing read error. The identical CDR3 is also encoded by other nucleotide sequences in the sample. The chain has TRBV4-3 and TRBJ2-1; D may be TRBD2 (5 bases). Germline loops: CDR1 LGHNA, CDR2 YSLEER. The CDR3 extends over 15 amino acids. V dropped 0 bases and J dropped 4 bases, with 10 bases sitting between them. DNA for the CDR3: TGCGCCAGCAGCCAAGATCTAGGACTTTACAATGAGCAGTTCTTC. Translation gives CASSQDLGLYNEQFF.

The rearrangement links TRBV5-1 to TRBJ2-7, with 10 bases that match TRBD2. Trimming cost V 3 bases and J 6 bases; bases outside gene matches: 6. Per germline, CDR1 SGHRS and CDR2 YFSETQ. This CDR3 comprises 14 residues. The CDR3 region is CASSSSGRYGEQYF. CDR3 nucleotide sequence: TGCGCCAGCAGCTCTAGCGGGAGATACGGCGAGCAGTACTTC.

This clone has a single count. The rearrangement links TRBV7-9 to TRBJ2-4, with D perhaps matching TRBD1 (5 bases). The ends were cut back, 5 bases at V and 0 bases at J, with 11 bases in the middle. The CDR3 contains 15 residues. The germline CDR1 and CDR2 sequences are SEHNR and FQNEAQ (reference sequence). CDR3 DNA sequence: TGTGCCAGCAGCATCCAGGGCTTAGCCAAAAACATTCAGTACTTC. Translated: CASSIQGLAKNIQYF.

The V gene is TRBV2, the J gene TRBJ1-2; the match to TRBD1 covers 7 bases. Germline-derived CDR1 and CDR2 are SNHLY and FYNNEI. J gave up 5 bases and V 5 bases, and 5 bases lay outside the gene matches. This CDR3 is 13 amino acids long. The CDR3 sequence is CASSTGERYGYTF. CDR3 nucleotide sequence: TGTGCCAGCAGTACAGGGGAGAGGTATGGCTACACCTTC.